This T cell receptor beta chain came from a study of cytomegalovirus exposure and HLA in healthy donors (dated by TCRdb to about 2017). Study-level background: According to a later analysis, the 120 or so validation repertoires were produced on the same platform as the 666 repertoires of the first cohort. The study aimed to test whether signatures of past pathogen exposure could be identified by cataloging public T cell receptors. In addition to the first cohort of 500 to 850 subjects, a separate validation cohort of 130 or so different subjects was used. High-throughput TCR immunosequencing, statistical association of individual TCRs with disease status, and machine learning were combined to predict cytomegalovirus infection status.

The germline V gene yields KGHSH for CDR1 and LQKENI for CDR2. V was cut back by 4 bases and J by 6 bases, leaving a gap of 12 bases between them. The CDR3 contains 14 residues, cysteine and phenylalanine counted. Only the CDR3 part of the read is kept: 42 bases, read in frame from the first base. In regard to this clone: The antigen it recognizes is unknown. The record has no base qualities; no much larger clone is one base away.

General study outcomes and caveats: In vitro tests confirmed that three of the cytomegalovirus-associated TCR beta chains recognize cytomegalovirus antigens. The classifier was reported to diagnose cytomegalovirus status with high specificity and sensitivity in both the original and validation cohorts. The validation cohort had no HLA typing available for a later analysis, so co-occurrence within that cohort was assessed over all 110 or so repertoires. In a later analysis, TCRs clustered in the first cohort were found to also tend to co-occur in the roughly 120 validation repertoires, with around 94% of cluster scores above 0. A total of some 180 TCR beta chains were listed by the study as associated with cytomegalovirus. It was suggested by the authors that the approach could potentially be generalized to other disease states and immunological phenotypes. Most TCR sequences were seen in very few donors, while some public TCRs were found in many individuals.

The donors belonged to the validation cohort of around 120 subjects, which was separate from the roughly 700-subject first cohort. To prepare the library, the immunoSEQ multiplex PCR assay was applied. The paper's data handling went like this. A statistical classification framework was built to diagnose cytomegalovirus status from the catalog of TCR beta chain sequences. TCRdb stores this immuneACCESS table with in-frame sequences only. Part of the clones is absent; in the studies checked, under half of the shortfall reflects unresolved V genes, and no reason is known for the rest. That table is the source of V, J and clone size, and D and trimming were worked out from the DNA. The sample table shows under 150,000 clones, and around nine tenths are seen once. The ten largest clonotypes hold around 10% of the sample.

The chain is assembled from TRBV18 and TRBJ1-4; D gene: possibly TRBD1, on 6 matching bases. This receptor was taken from a man in his late teens or twenties in good health and CMV-seropositive. The material sequenced was PBMCs. The DNA reads as follows: TGTGCCAGCTCACTCCTGGACAGATATGAAAAACTGTTTTTT. Its product reads: CASSLLDRYEKLFF.